These T cell receptor beta chains were read from a single sample in a study of identifying expanded T cells in peripheral blood. Method: immunoSEQ multiplex PCR; TCRdb's copy keeps in-frame clones and lacks some. The top ten clones hold 14% of a sample with about 100,000 clones, 88% of them seen once. Input material: blood. The receptors shown here come from a person aged 18-69 years in good health. The CDR3 runs from the conserved cysteine through the conserved F or W.

v_gene: TRBV6-1; CDR3aa: CASRSPNTEAFF
v_gene: TRBV7-2; CDR3aa: CASSLDPGVQETQYF
v_gene: TRBV27; CDR3aa: CASSTGPLGTQYF
v_gene: TRBV15; CDR3aa: CATSRDRGQQETQYF
v_gene: TRBV19; CDR3aa: CASSTDRSYGYTF
v_gene: TRBV5-1; CDR3aa: CASSEPVANTGELFF
v_gene: TRBV30; CDR3aa: CAWTRKPTGELFF
v_gene: TRBV6-5; CDR3aa: CASSYRGASGNTIYF
v_gene: TRBV6-1; CDR3aa: CASSEAGGAYEQYF
v_gene: TRBV5-8; CDR3aa: CASSLGGTSMYEQYF
v_gene: TRBV28; CDR3aa: CASSLALAVLTYEQYF
v_gene: TRBV5-6; CDR3aa: CASSFYGQGAYEQYF
v_gene: TRBV7-9; CDR3aa: CASRSGTAGTEAFF
v_gene: TRBV7-2; CDR3aa: CASSPLRDNYGYTF
v_gene: TRBV9; CDR3aa: CASSVQGASEAFF
v_gene: TRBV5-5; CDR3aa: CASSFVGGEINSPLHF
v_gene: TRBV19; CDR3aa: CASTPPGQGETQYF
v_gene: TRBV5-1; CDR3aa: CASSLVMTGMGGYTF
v_gene: TRBV2; CDR3aa: CASKVGEGRDEKTF
v_gene: TRBV19; CDR3aa: CASREIAGGFQFF
v_gene: TRBV7-2; CDR3aa: CASSPRSTQFF
v_gene: TRBV5-4; CDR3aa: CASSSGLAGGANVLTF
v_gene: TRBV5-5; CDR3aa: CASSLRLAGESYNEQFF
v_gene: TRBV7-9; CDR3aa: CASSLNPTDYTF
v_gene: TRBV28; CDR3aa: CASTASGQGRNEKLFF
v_gene: TRBV7-2; CDR3aa: CASSPDRGRQAFF
v_gene: TRBV5-1; CDR3aa: CASSWDREFGYTF
v_gene: TRBV7-9; CDR3aa: CASVSLAGDEQFF
v_gene: TRBV21-1; CDR3aa: CASRNRTDDQPQHF
v_gene: TRBV2; CDR3aa: CASSETYEQYF
v_gene: TRBV28; CDR3aa: CASTAPNEKLFF
v_gene: TRBV5-8; CDR3aa: CASSLPAYEQYF
v_gene: TRBV23-1; CDR3aa: CASSHVRWSRF
v_gene: TRBV15; CDR3aa: CATSRVLGQGENEQFF
v_gene: TRBV10-3; CDR3aa: CAAVGDGYGYTF
v_gene: TRBV28; CDR3aa: CASSDPNSYEQYF
v_gene: TRBV7-2; CDR3aa: CASSFSPNSNQPQHF
v_gene: TRBV19; CDR3aa: CASSPGGGGYTF
v_gene: TRBV6-1; CDR3aa: CASAILAGTIYF
v_gene: TRBV7-6; CDR3aa: CASSPTVAYEKLFF
v_gene: TRBV11-2; CDR3aa: CASSLGEGGYTEAFF
v_gene: TRBV6-1; CDR3aa: CASSASSTDTQYF
v_gene: TRBV21-1; CDR3aa: CASSKEGGQYF
v_gene: TRBV7-9; CDR3aa: CASSISGTGEQYF
v_gene: TRBV6-1; CDR3aa: CASSDPSLGATNEKLFF
v_gene: TRBV7-8; CDR3aa: CASSLVPRGRNTEAFF
v_gene: TRBV5-6; CDR3aa: CASSLGPGLRDGREKLFF